This passage covers 30 T cell receptor beta chains from one sample sequenced in a study of blood T cell repertoires in COVID-19. Method: immunoSEQ multiplex PCR; TCRdb's copy keeps in-frame clones and lacks some. The table shows 120,000 or so clones, with roughly 85% occurring only once. Sequencing was performed on peripheral blood. The receptors were gathered from a woman at least 80 years old with acute or convalescent COVID-19.

This clone has just a few counts. The CDR3 loop reads CASSYWRGGETQYF. CDR3 DNA sequence: TGTGCCAGCAGTTATTGGCGGGGCGGGGAGACCCAGTACTTC. The chain has TRBV6-5 and TRBJ2-5; weak D call: TRBD2 (6 bases). CDR3 length: 14 amino acids. The V and J ends lost 3 bases and 5 bases respectively, with 13 bases between them. Per the germline V gene, CDR1 is MNHEY and CDR2 is SVGAGI.

V gene TRBV7-2 combines with J gene TRBJ1-5; possibly TRBD1 for D (6 bases). The CDR3 runs 15 residues. Germline values: CDR1 SGHTA, CDR2 FQGNSA. V was shortened by 4 bases and J by 9 bases, with 19 bases between the two germline ends. The CDR3 sequence: CASSSDSAHMLPQHF. The DNA for the CDR3 is TGTGCCAGCAGCTCGGACAGCGCCCATATGTTGCCCCAGCATTTT.

The rearrangement links TRBV7-2 to TRBJ1-3, with D hard to call. The germline V gene encodes CDR1 SGHTA and CDR2 FQGNSA. V was clipped by 2 bases and J by 0 bases, with 8 bases between them. CDR3 length equals 15 residues. Here the CDR3 DNA reads TGTGCCAGCAGCTTAAGTAGCGGCTCTGGAAACACCATATATTTT. Translation gives CASSLSSGSGNTIYF.

This sequence joins TRBV27 and TRBJ1-2, with D unclear. The length of the CDR3 is 14 residues. Trimming stripped 6 bases from V and 1 base from J, with 12 bases between. Germline V CDR1 and CDR2: MNHEY, SMNVEV (reference sequence). CDR3 loop: CASSPLGGNYGYTF. CDR3 coding DNA: TGTGCCAGCAGCCCCCTCGGCGGTAACTATGGCTACACCTTC.

This chain connects TRBV28 to TRBJ1-4; no reliable D call. Per the germline V gene, CDR1 is MDHEN and CDR2 is SYDVKM. V lost 7 bases to trimming and J lost 2 bases, with 11 bases between them. There are 14 residues in the CDR3. The CDR3 nucleotides are TGTGCCAGCATCGCATCTATGACTAATGAAAAACTGTTTTTT. Protein: CASIASMTNEKLFF. The complete variable domain, with remaining parts taken from reference TRBV28 and TRBJ1-4, reads DVKVTQSSRYLVKRTGEKVFLECVQDMDHENMFWYRQDPGLGLRLIYFSYDVKMKEKGDIPEGYSVSREKKERFSLILESASTNQTSMYLCASIASMTNEKLFFGSGTQLSVL.

This clone was detected a few times. The V gene is TRBV19, the J gene TRBJ1-2; D might be TRBD1 (5 bases). V was trimmed by 8 bases and J by 7 bases, leaving 20 bases between them. The CDR3 is 14 amino acids. Germline-derived CDR1 and CDR2 are LNHDA and SQIVND (reference sequence). The CDR3 coding sequence is TGTGCCAGTTCCACCGGAGCCAGGGCTGGTGGCTACACCTTC. Amino acid sequence: CASSTGARAGGYTF.

This rearrangement joins TRBV7-8 to TRBJ1-5; the D gene is possibly TRBD1 (5 bases). Germline V gene data show CDR1 as SGHVS and CDR2 as FQNEAQ. CDR3 length: 14 residues. V lost 2 bases and J lost 7, with 12 bases in between. CDR3 residues: CASSLSDRKQPQHF. CDR3 bases: TGTGCCAGCAGCTTAAGCGACAGAAAGCAGCCCCAGCATTTT.

The chain recombines TRBV19 with TRBJ1-2; 8 bases are a match to TRBD1. The V gene end was trimmed by 4 bases and the J gene end by 9 bases; junction bases not matched to a gene: 7. The CDR3 loop spans 13 amino acids. Germline V CDR1 and CDR2: LNHDA, SQIVND (reference sequence). CDR3 sequence (DNA): TGTGCCAGTAGTACTACGGACAGGGCGCGCTACACCTTC. Translated, it gives CASSTTDRARYTF.

The chain uses TRBV10-1 and TRBJ2-1; a possible D gene is TRBD2 (6 bases). There are 15 residues in the CDR3. Trimming pared 0 bases from V and 0 bases from J, leaving 6 bases between. CDR1 and CDR2 (germline): WNHNN, SYGVQD (reference sequence). The CDR3 spells CASSESGGSYNEQFF. The CDR3 DNA reads TGCGCCAGCAGTGAGTCCGGGGGCTCCTACAATGAGCAGTTCTTC.

This clone came up once. This sequence joins TRBV14 and TRBJ1-2, with a weak D call TRBD1 (6 bases). The germline gives CDR1 SGHDN, CDR2 FVKESK. CDR3 length: 15 residues. Trimming took 1 base from V and 4 from J, leaving 13 bases between them. The CDR3 DNA is TGTGCCAGCAGCCAAGGAGGACAGATTTCCTATGGCTACACCTTC. The encoded protein is CASSQGGQISYGYTF.

This clone has just a few counts. V is TRBV5-1 and J is TRBJ1-3; TRBD1 might be the D (5 bases). The CDR3 is 13 residues long. Trimming removed 4 bases at V and 5 bases at J, with 10 bases between. CDR1 is SGHRS and CDR2 is YFSETQ in the germline V gene. CDR3 in amino acids: CASSPDSRNTIYF. Written as DNA, the CDR3 is TGCGCCAGCAGCCCCGACAGTAGAAACACCATATATTTT.

The rearrangement uses TRBV29-1 and TRBJ2-1; D is ambiguous. V gave up 5 bases and J gave up 8 bases, with 10 bases separating them. This CDR3 contains 11 residues. Per germline, CDR1 SQVTM and CDR2 ANQGSEA. CDR3 DNA: TGCAGCGTTAGTACAGCCGATGAGCAGTTCTTC. This gives the protein CSVSTADEQFF.

The J gene is TRBJ1-1, the V gene TRBV18; maybe TRBD1 (6 bases). Trimming cost V 3 bases and J 0 bases, with 14 bases left between them. The CDR3 sequence is 16 residues long. Germline V gene data show CDR1 as KGHSH and CDR2 as LQKENI. The CDR3 coding sequence is TGTGCCAGCTCACCGCACCCCCCAGGGGTGAACACTGAAGCTTTCTTT. Its translation is CASSPHPPGVNTEAFF.

The chain links TRBV28 to TRBJ2-1, with 9 positions matching TRBD2. The CDR3 runs to 12 residues. The J segment lost 6 bases and the V segment lost 8 bases, leaving 2 bases of the junction unmatched. In germline, CDR1 is MDHEN, CDR2 SYDVKM. The chain's CDR3 is CASGGGANEQFF. In nucleotides, the CDR3 is TGTGCCAGCGGCGGGGGGGCCAATGAGCAGTTCTTC.

The J gene is TRBJ1-3, the V gene TRBV5-4; TRBD1 agrees at 8 bases. The CDR3 is made up of 14 amino acids. Germline values: CDR1 SGHNT, CDR2 YYREEE (reference sequence). V was clipped by 9 bases and J by 4 bases; unmatched bases: 9. The CDR3 here is CATQDRATGNTIYF. The DNA for the CDR3 is TGTGCCACCCAGGACAGGGCGACGGGAAACACCATATATTTT.

V and J are TRBV3-1 (or the pseudogene TRBV3-2) and TRBJ1-5; the D gene is possibly TRBD1 (6 bases). The CDR3 covers 15 residues. V lost 1 base and J 4 bases, leaving 11 bases between the germline ends. CDR1 LGHDT and CDR2 YNNKEL come from the germline V gene (reference sequence). The CDR3 DNA sequence: TGTGCCAGCAGCCAAGTGGGGGGGCGGAATCAGCCCCAGCATTTT. This encodes CASSQVGGRNQPQHF.

In regard to this clone: In the same sample, other DNA sequences code for this CDR3. J is TRBJ1-2 and V is TRBV5-1, with D perhaps matching TRBD1 (6 bases). The V end was cut by 0 bases, the J end by 2 bases, with 8 bases between. Germline V gene data show CDR1 as SGHRS and CDR2 as YFSETQ. CDR3 length: 14 residues. CDR3 bases: TGCGCCAGCAGCTTGGGGCAGGGGAACTATGGCTACACCTTC. Translation gives CASSLGQGNYGYTF.

V gene TRBV27 combines with J gene TRBJ1-5, with a possible D match to TRBD1 (6 bases). The CDR3 sequence is 14 residues long. CDR1 and CDR2 from the germline V gene are MNHEY and SMNVEV (reference sequence). The ends were cut back, 3 bases at V and 5 bases at J, with 11 bases in the middle. The CDR3 coding sequence is TGTGCCAGCAGTTTGGGAGGGGGTCATCAGCCCCAGCATTTT. Its protein is CASSLGGGHQPQHF.

This clone was detected only a few times. The chain carries TRBV9 and TRBJ1-2; TRBD1 is a possible D gene (5 bases). The V end was cut by 4 bases, the J end by 0 bases, with 22 bases between. In germline, CDR1 is SGDLS, CDR2 YYNGEE. The CDR3 runs 18 residues. This CDR3 reads CASSSRMGRAVANYGYTF. CDR3 nucleotide sequence: TGTGCCAGCAGCTCCCGGATGGGCAGGGCCGTAGCTAACTATGGCTACACCTTC. Complete variable domain (other parts from reference TRBV9 and TRBJ1-2): DSGVTQTPKHLITATGQRVTLRCSPRSGDLSVYWYQQSLDQGLQFLIQYYNGEERAKGNILERFSAQQFPDLHSELNLSSLELGDSALYFCASSSRMGRAVANYGYTFGSGTRLTVV.

This chain connects TRBV11-1 to TRBJ1-1; 9 bases map to TRBD1. V was clipped by 6 bases and J by 6 bases; unmatched bases: 11. There are 15 residues in the CDR3. The germline V gene has CDR1 SGHAT and CDR2 FQDESV (reference sequence). The CDR3 nucleotides are TGTGCCAGCAGAGCTCCGGGACAGGGAGGAGCTGAAGCTTTCTTT. Translated: CASRAPGQGGAEAFF.

The J gene is TRBJ1-2, the V gene TRBV2; D is undetermined. Trimming shortened V by 6 bases and J by 1 base, and 12 bases separated the two germline ends. Looked up from germline, CDR1 is SNHLY and CDR2 is FYNNEI. The CDR3 totals 14 residues. The CDR3 here is CASRVEGSNYGYTF. The CDR3 region has the DNA TGTGCCAGCAGAGTTGAAGGGAGTAACTATGGCTACACCTTC.

The chain recombines TRBV5-1 with TRBJ2-1; TRBD2 matches 10 bases. The CDR3 length is 16 residues. The germline gives CDR1 SGHRS, CDR2 YFSETQ. Trimming cost V 0 bases and J 10 bases; bases outside gene matches: 10. CDR3 DNA: TGCGCCAGCAGCTTGGTTAGCGGGGGGAACAATGAGGAGCAGTTCTTC. Residues: CASSLVSGGNNEEQFF.

This chain connects TRBV6-5 to TRBJ1-6; maybe TRBD1 (5 bases). The CDR3 contains 14 residues. The ends were cut back, 7 bases at V and 10 bases at J, with 17 bases in the middle. Looked up from germline, CDR1 is MNHEY and CDR2 is SVGAGI. CDR3 DNA sequence: TGTGCCAGCAAACGCGTCCCGGGGGGGTCACCCCTCCACTTT. Protein sequence: CASKRVPGGSPLHF.

The V call is TRBV19, the J call TRBJ2-5, with 9 bases aligning to TRBD1. The CDR3 length is 17 residues. The germline V gene encodes CDR1 LNHDA and CDR2 SQIVND (reference sequence). V lost 4 bases, J lost 3 bases, and 12 bases stayed unmatched. For the CDR3, the DNA is TGTGCCAGTAGTACCCCCGGGACAGGGTTTGGCGAAGAGACCCAGTACTTC. Its translation: CASSTPGTGFGEETQYF.

This chain uses TRBV5-5 with TRBJ1-1, with D perhaps TRBD1 (5 bases). Germline values: CDR1 SGHKS, CDR2 YYEKEE (reference sequence). The germline V and J ends were trimmed by 3 bases and 1 base, with 13 bases remaining between them. The length of the CDR3 is 15 residues. CDR3 sequence (DNA): TGTGCCAGCAGCTCCTCGTCAAGGGGGAACACTGAAGCTTTCTTT. Amino acids: CASSSSSRGNTEAFF.

CDR3 loop: CASSPSWPPLHF. The CDR3 DNA reads TGTGCCAGCAGTCCGTCTTGGCCACCCCTCCACTTT. The V call is TRBV6-2 or TRBV6-3, the J call TRBJ1-6; D uncertain. The V end lost 5 bases, the J end lost 11 bases, and 10 bases lay between the germline ends. The CDR3 is 12 residues long. Germline assignment: CDR1 MNHEY and CDR2 SVGEGT.

This chain joins TRBV7-2 and TRBJ2-1; possible D gene TRBD2, 6 bases. The CDR3 runs to 15 residues. V shed 0 bases and J shed 12 bases, with 18 bases lying between them. The V gene's germline CDR1 is SGHTA and CDR2 FQGNSA. CDR3 residues: CASSLARGGPRGQFF. DNA for the CDR3: TGTGCCAGCAGCTTAGCGCGAGGAGGGCCCCGCGGGCAGTTCTTC.

This rearrangement joins TRBV19 to TRBJ1-4; D call uncertain. Germline CDR1 and CDR2: LNHDA and SQIVND (reference sequence). V was cut by 3 bases and J by 0 bases, with 5 bases left in between. CDR3 size: 14 residues. CDR3 bases: TGTGCCAGTAGTATGTATGCAACTAATGAAAAACTGTTTTTT. Its translation is CASSMYATNEKLFF.

The V and J genes are TRBV27 and TRBJ2-3, with 10 bases matching TRBD1. V lost 0 bases and J lost 6; bases outside the gene matches: 6. Germline V gene lookup returns CDR1 MNHEY and CDR2 SMNVEV (reference sequence). This CDR3 is built from 16 residues. CDR3 nucleotides: TGTGCCAGCAGTTTATCTAGGACAGGGGGACGGGATACGCAGTATTTT. Protein: CASSLSRTGGRDTQYF.

Only one count was recorded for this clone. This chain uses TRBV7-2 with TRBJ1-3; no reliable D call. Germline loops: CDR1 SGHTA, CDR2 FQGNSA. The ends were cut back, 0 bases at V and 0 bases at J, with 6 bases in the middle. The CDR3 totals 15 residues. In DNA, the CDR3 is TGTGCCAGCAGCTTAGCGGGCCTCTCTGGAAACACCATATATTTT. It codes for CASSLAGLSGNTIYF.